This T cell receptor beta chain stems from a study of Ad26.COV2.S vaccination and SARS-CoV-2 variants. The assay was immunoSEQ multiplex PCR, and TCRdb's table has in-frame clones only and misses some. Here the sample spans about 220,000 clones, roughly 88% being singletons. Whole-study results and caveats: Post-vaccination breadth of spike-specific CD8+ and CD4+ T cell responses was reportedly substantial. Vaccinated and placebo-treated recipients had similar non-spike TCR breadth.

The CDR3 consists of 14 residues. Per the germline V gene, CDR1 is SGDLS and CDR2 is YYNGEE. Trimming cost V 3 bases and J 0 bases, with 9 bases left between them. Treatment of the sample: around 19 received Ad26.COV2.S at low or high dose, single or two shots; 5 received placebo; per-sample allocation not given. Sampling happened 63 days after the first vaccine or placebo injection. What was given as vaccine was an Ad26 vector encoding Wuhan-strain SARS-CoV-2 spike. Worth noting for this clone: Its antigen is still unknown.

The specimen was peripheral blood, collected in a trial of Ad26.COV2.S vaccine versus placebo. This clonotype was obtained from a person between 18 and 60 years old who received the Ad26.COV2.S COVID-19 vaccine or a placebo. The chain combines TRBV9 with TRBJ1-1; D gene ambiguous. The CDR3 protein is CASSGPPLNTEAFF. CDR3 in DNA: TGTGCCAGCAGCGGACCCCCCCTGAACACTGAAGCTTTCTTT.